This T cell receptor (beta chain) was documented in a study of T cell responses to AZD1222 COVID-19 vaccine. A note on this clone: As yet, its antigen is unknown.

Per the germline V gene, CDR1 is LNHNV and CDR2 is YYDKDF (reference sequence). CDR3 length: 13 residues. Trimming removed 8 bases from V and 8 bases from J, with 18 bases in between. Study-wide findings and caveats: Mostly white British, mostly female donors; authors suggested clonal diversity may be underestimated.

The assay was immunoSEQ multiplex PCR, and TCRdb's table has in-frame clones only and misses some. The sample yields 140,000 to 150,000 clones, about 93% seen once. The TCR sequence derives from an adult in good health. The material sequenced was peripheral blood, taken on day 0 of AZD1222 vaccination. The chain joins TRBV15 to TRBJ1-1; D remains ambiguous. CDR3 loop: CATAPRRIEEAFF. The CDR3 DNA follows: TGTGCCACCGCTCCCCGGAGGATAGAAGAAGCTTTCTTT.